A single sample is the source of the 23 T cell receptor beta chains below, sequenced in a study of graft-versus-host responses after intestinal transplantation. Produced via immunoSEQ multiplex PCR; TCRdb's table is partial and in-frame only. The profile shows 40,000 to 55,000 clones, about four fifths of them singletons. For these receptors, no antigen is known. This sample comprised unstimulated CD4+ T cells sorted from spleen or lymph node cells, obtained before transplant. These receptor sequences come from a human donor who was the organ donor for an intestinal transplant.

In regard to this clone: One junction end does not reproduce the germline sequence, and a read error may be involved. The genes are TRBV9 and TRBJ1-3; possible D gene TRBD1, 6 bases. This CDR3 contains 13 residues. Looked up from germline, CDR1 is SGDLS and CDR2 is YYNGEE. The CDR3 protein is CASSQGSGNTMYF. The CDR3 DNA reads TGTGCCAGCAGCCAGGGGTCTGGAAACACCATGTATTTT.

This clone was observed a handful of times. The chain employs TRBV6-5 and TRBJ1-1; D ambiguous. Germline V gene sequence: CDR1 MNHEY, CDR2 SVGAGI. This CDR3 has 12 amino acids. V was clipped by 5 bases and J by 1 base, with 5 bases between them. DNA for the CDR3: TGTGCCAGCAGTAGAGGGAACACTGAAGCTTTCTTT. Encoded protein: CASSRGNTEAFF.

The rearrangement uses TRBV11-2 and TRBJ2-2; the D is unclear. CDR3 length: 13 residues. V lost 1 base, J lost 7 bases, and 7 bases lay in between. Looked up from germline, CDR1 is SGHAT and CDR2 is FQNNGV. In DNA, the CDR3 is TGTGCCAGCAGCTTAGTACAGAACGGGGAGCTGTTTTTT. The encoded protein is CASSLVQNGELFF.

This sequence joins TRBV20-1 and TRBJ1-1, with no clear D. Germline CDR1 reads DFQATT; CDR2 reads SNEGSKA (reference sequence). CDR3 length equals 10 residues. The ends were cut back, 6 bases at V and 6 bases at J, with 8 bases in the middle. This chain's CDR3 is CSAGRAEAFF. In DNA, the CDR3 is TGCAGTGCGGGCCGGGCTGAAGCTTTCTTT.

V usage is TRBV4-3 and J usage is TRBJ2-1, with 9 bases that match TRBD2. The CDR3 length is 15 residues. Germline CDR1 is LGHNA and CDR2 is YSLEER. J was trimmed by 6 bases and V by 3 bases; bases with no gene match: 6. Written as DNA, the CDR3 is TGCGCCAGCAGCCAGATGGCGGGGGGGCTCAATGAGCAGTTCTTC. Translating it yields CASSQMAGGLNEQFF.

The CDR3 region has the DNA TGTGCCAGCTCAGAGACAGGGCCTGGTCATGGCTACACCTTC. Translation gives CASSETGPGHGYTF. This chain connects TRBV18 to TRBJ1-2, with 7 bases lining up with TRBD1. Trimming at V came to 5 bases and at J to 6 bases, leaving 9 bases not matched to a gene. The CDR3 contains 14 residues. Germline loops: CDR1 KGHSH, CDR2 LQKENI.

The V gene is TRBV10-1, the J gene TRBJ2-5; 7 positions agree with TRBD1. The ends lost 3 bases at V and 2 bases at J; junction bases unmatched: 0. The CDR3 spans 13 residues. Germline V gene lookup returns CDR1 WNHNN and CDR2 SYGVQD (reference sequence). DNA of the CDR3: TGCGCCAGCAGTGACAGGGGGCAAGAGACCCAGTACTTC. Its translation: CASSDRGQETQYF.

The chain is built from TRBV5-4 and TRBJ2-3; D remains unclear. The CDR3 extends over 16 amino acids. Between the trimmed V and J ends, which lost 3 bases and 0 bases, there was a span of 14 bases. Per germline, CDR1 SGHNT and CDR2 YYREEE (reference sequence). Here the CDR3 reads CASSYSRVLSTDTQYF. The DNA of the CDR3 is TGTGCCAGCAGCTACTCCCGGGTCTTGAGCACAGATACGCAGTATTTT.

The chain recombines TRBV4-3 with TRBJ2-5; 12 bases are a match to TRBD2. The junction had 14 bases not matched to a gene; V was cut back by 4 bases and J by 5 bases. The germline CDR1 and CDR2 sequences are LGHNA and YSLEER. CDR3 length equals 18 residues. The CDR3, as DNA: TGCGCCAGCAGCCCTACTCTAGCGGGGGGGCGGCCGCGGGAGACCCAGTACTTC. This gives the protein CASSPTLAGGRPRETQYF.

The gene calls are TRBV7-7 and TRBJ2-1; 10 positions match TRBD1. The CDR3 totals 15 residues. The J segment lost 7 bases and the V segment lost 5 bases, leaving 8 bases of the junction unmatched. CDR1 is SSHAT and CDR2 is FNYEAQ in the germline V gene (reference sequence). CDR3 residues: CASSPGQGRRNEQFF. The CDR3 coding sequence is TGTGCCAGCAGCCCGGGACAGGGGAGGAGGAATGAGCAGTTCTTC.

This clone turned up a few times. The chain carries TRBV6-5 and TRBJ2-5; no reliable D call. CDR1 and CDR2 (germline): MNHEY, SVGAGI. The CDR3 sequence is 14 residues long. V was trimmed by 7 bases and J by 5 bases, leaving 17 bases between them. CDR3 protein: CASKRNDRRETQYF. The CDR3 DNA sequence: TGTGCCAGCAAAAGAAACGATCGAAGGGAGACCCAGTACTTC.

V gene TRBV7-6 combines with J gene TRBJ2-5; 8 nucleotides line up with TRBD1. With V trimmed by 0 bases and J by 5 bases, 2 bases remained unmatched. This CDR3 region has 14 residues. The germline V gene has CDR1 SGHVS and CDR2 FNYEAQ. DNA for the CDR3: TGTGCCAGCAGCTTAGCAGGGGACAGGGAGACCCAGTACTTC. Its translation is CASSLAGDRETQYF.

The chain has TRBV27 and TRBJ1-2; 8 bases fit TRBD1. Germline V CDR1 and CDR2: MNHEY, SMNVEV (reference sequence). This CDR3 comprises 16 residues. V lost 3 bases, J lost 0 bases, and 6 bases stayed unmatched. The CDR3 region is CASSLAGGSSNYGYTF. DNA for the CDR3: TGTGCCAGCAGTTTGGCAGGGGGCTCCTCTAACTATGGCTACACCTTC.

The CDR3, as DNA: TGCGCCAGCAGCCTACCAGGGGGGCAGTTCTTC. Its translation: CASSLPGGQFF. This sequence joins TRBV4-1 and TRBJ2-1; 7 nucleotides match TRBD1. The V gene's germline CDR1 is MGHRA and CDR2 YSYEKL. The CDR3 loop spans 11 amino acids. Trimming took 4 bases from V and 12 from J; bases not matched to a gene: 3.

This sequence joins TRBV5-4 and TRBJ2-3; TRBD1 matches 9 bases. The germline gives CDR1 SGHNT, CDR2 YYREEE (reference sequence). V lost 3 bases and J lost 11; bases outside the gene matches: 16. The CDR3 covers 16 residues. In DNA form, the CDR3 reads TGTGCCAGCAGCTCCCCCGGGACAGGGAAAATTTTCGGGCAGTATTTT. This encodes CASSSPGTGKIFGQYF.

The chain combines TRBV7-7 with TRBJ2-3; unclear D gene. Germline V lookup: CDR1 SSHAT, CDR2 FNYEAQ (reference sequence). The CDR3 length is 12 residues. V shed 6 bases and J shed 2 bases, with 6 bases lying between them. The CDR3 spells CASSRITDTQYF. In nucleotides, the CDR3 is TGTGCCAGCAGTCGGATCACAGATACGCAGTATTTT.

Only one count was recorded for this clone. The rearrangement joins TRBV7-2 to TRBJ1-1, with D unresolved. Trimming left V 2 bases short and J 2 bases short, with 12 bases between. CDR3 length: 15 amino acids. The V gene's germline CDR1 is SGHTA and CDR2 FQGNSA. CDR3 nucleotides: TGTGCCAGCAGCTTAAGGGCAGACTTTAACACTGAAGCTTTCTTT. Protein: CASSLRADFNTEAFF.

J is TRBJ1-1 and V is TRBV14; possibly TRBD1 for D (6 bases). The CDR3 contains 16 residues. Trimming took off 0 bases at V and 1 base at J, with 12 bases between the two ends. Germline CDR1 is SGHDN and CDR2 is FVKESK. CDR3 sequence: CASSQELAQGNTEAFF. The CDR3 DNA sequence: TGTGCCAGCAGCCAAGAGTTAGCACAGGGGAACACTGAAGCTTTCTTT.

This clone appeared a single time. The chain joins TRBV4-2 to TRBJ1-1; 7 bases match TRBD1. The CDR3 is made up of 15 amino acids. After removal of 4 bases from V and 1 base from J, the junction contained 6 bases not matched to a gene. The germline V gene has CDR1 LGHNA and CDR2 YNFKEQ. The CDR3 bases are TGTGCCAGCAGCCCCGGTGGGACAGCGAACACTGAAGCTTTCTTT. Protein: CASSPGGTANTEAFF.

This clone has just one count. The V gene is TRBV29-1, the J gene TRBJ2-1; 7 bases are a match to TRBD2. Trimming cost V 8 bases and J 4 bases; bases outside gene matches: 8. CDR3 length: 13 residues. CDR1 is SQVTM, CDR2 ANQGSEA, per germline. DNA of the CDR3: TGCAGCACAGAGCGGGACCCTTACAATGAGCAGTTCTTC. This codes for CSTERDPYNEQFF.

The chain couples TRBV4-1 to TRBJ2-3; D not certain. CDR3 length equals 11 residues. Germline CDR1 is MGHRA and CDR2 is YSYEKL. V lost 4 bases to trimming and J lost 2 bases, with 1 base between them. The CDR3 is CASSLTDTQYF. CDR3 DNA: TGCGCCAGCAGCCTCACAGATACGCAGTATTTT.

The chain joins TRBV5-6 to TRBJ1-1; D is unclear. CDR1 is SGHDT and CDR2 is YYEEEE in the germline V gene. This CDR3 region has 13 residues. The V end lost 4 bases, the J end lost 8 bases, and 15 bases lay between the germline ends. The CDR3 spells CASSPLGVTEAFF. Here the CDR3 DNA reads TGTGCCAGCAGCCCCCTGGGCGTGACGGAAGCTTTCTTT.

The gene calls are TRBV7-8 and TRBJ2-7; 7 bases fit TRBD2. The CDR3 extends over 16 amino acids. V lost 2 bases, J lost 4 bases, and 11 bases stayed unmatched. CDR1 is SGHVS and CDR2 is FQNEAQ in the germline V gene. In DNA, the CDR3 is TGTGCCAGCAGCTTACTAGCGGAGCCCCCAGTTTACGAGCAGTACTTC. This codes for CASSLLAEPPVYEQYF.